The clone carrying this T cell receptor beta chain has just one count. This entry comes from a study of sequential checkpoint blockade in melanoma. Turning to the study itself: Patients were randomized 1:1 to nivolumab-then-ipilimumab or ipilimumab-then-nivolumab first-line. Maintenance nivolumab came after either treatment sequence.

The sample's treatment: randomized to nivolumab then ipilimumab (arm A) or the reverse (arm B). PBMC sorting kept live CD3+CD8+ cells without CD19 or CD56. Repertoires were generated with immunoSEQ multiplex PCR, while TCRdb's copy carries only in-frame clones and drops some. The data hold some 31,000 clones, with 80% to 90% observed a single time. CDR1 is SGHNT and CDR2 is YYREEE in the germline V gene (reference sequence). The CDR3 totals 15 residues. Trimming cost V 0 bases and J 0 bases, with 4 bases left between them. Sequences were derived from CD8+ T cells sorted from blood (inferred from file names), sampled from a patient given nivolumab and ipilimumab in sequence. V usage is TRBV5-4 and J usage is TRBJ2-6; D gene unclear. The clonotype was recovered from a human donor with melanoma. CDR3 sequence (DNA): TGTGCCAGCAGCTTGGTGAGCTCTGGGGCCAACGTCCTGACTTTC. Translated: CASSLVSSGANVLTF.